This passage covers 20 T cell receptor beta chains from one sample sequenced in a study of technical replicates of blood from a handful of donors. Data came from immunoSEQ multiplex PCR; TCRdb stores just in-frame clones and leaves some out. The sample lists 75,000 to 90,000 clones, about 93% occurring once. Source material: T cells isolated from PBMCs. The receptors shown here come from a human donor in good health.

The chain links TRBV7-2 to TRBJ2-7; weak D call: TRBD1 (7 bases). Trimming pared 5 bases from V and 4 bases from J, leaving 9 bases between. The germline V gene has CDR1 SGHTA and CDR2 FQGNSA. CDR3 length: 12 residues. The CDR3 here is CASSQGGYEQYF. The CDR3 DNA is TGTGCCAGCAGCCAGGGGGGTTACGAGCAGTACTTC.

The chain links TRBV4-1 to TRBJ2-5; 14 positions agree with TRBD2. The CDR3 sequence is 15 residues long. Looked up from germline, CDR1 is MGHRA and CDR2 is YSYEKL. V was pared by 4 bases and J by 5 bases, with 3 bases of the junction left unmatched. The CDR3 bases are TGCGCCAGCAGCCTGGGGACTAGCGGGAGCGAGACCCAGTACTTC. It is translated as CASSLGTSGSETQYF.

The chain carries TRBV4-2 and TRBJ2-4; unclear D gene. V was cut by 1 base and J by 6 bases, with 10 bases left in between. CDR1 and CDR2 (germline): LGHNA, YNFKEQ. CDR3 length: 14 amino acids. CDR3 in amino acids: CASSQVGERNIQYF. CDR3 DNA sequence: TGTGCCAGCAGCCAAGTGGGTGAGCGAAACATTCAGTACTTC.

The chain recombines TRBV28 with TRBJ1-2; 7 nucleotides agree with TRBD1. The V and J ends lost 2 bases and 4 bases, in that order; junction bases with no gene match: 7. Germline CDR1 and CDR2: MDHEN and SYDVKM. The CDR3 extends over 15 amino acids. The chain's CDR3 is CASSLGGGAGYGYTF. The CDR3 nucleotides read TGTGCCAGCAGTTTAGGAGGGGGCGCAGGCTATGGCTACACCTTC.

This chain uses TRBV2 with TRBJ2-3, with D unclear. Trimming left V 8 bases short and J 8 bases short, with 17 bases between. The CDR3 is 13 amino acids. CDR1 is SNHLY and CDR2 is FYNNEI in the germline V gene. In DNA form, the CDR3 reads TGTGCCAGCTCACCCAATCAGGTTTCTACGCAGTATTTT. It yields the protein CASSPNQVSTQYF.

The chain links TRBV27 to TRBJ2-7; no definite D call. The ends were cut back, 0 bases at V and 3 bases at J, with 9 bases in the middle. CDR1 MNHEY and CDR2 SMNVEV come from the germline V gene (reference sequence). The CDR3 totals 14 residues. The CDR3 nucleotides read TGTGCCAGCAGTTTATCGCCCAGGAACTACGAGCAGTACTTC. This translates into CASSLSPRNYEQYF.

V is TRBV6-6 and J is TRBJ2-7; the match to TRBD1 covers 8 bases. The CDR3 extends over 14 amino acids. The germline CDR1 and CDR2 sequences are MNHNY and SVGAGI (reference sequence). Trimming at V came to 2 bases and at J to 7 bases, leaving 7 bases not matched to a gene. For the CDR3, the DNA is TGTGCCAGCAGTTACCCCCAGGGGGCAGGTGAGCAGTACTTC. It specifies CASSYPQGAGEQYF.

J is TRBJ2-7 and V is TRBV28; possible D gene TRBD1, 6 bases. The CDR3 covers 14 residues. The V gene's germline CDR1 is MDHEN and CDR2 SYDVKM. The ends were cut back, 7 bases at V and 1 base at J, with 14 bases in the middle. CDR3 DNA sequence: TGTGCCAGCACCATACAGGGACCTTCCTACGAGCAGTACTTC. The encoded protein is CASTIQGPSYEQYF.

J is TRBJ2-5 and V is TRBV5-4; a possible D gene is TRBD2 (5 bases). V lost 2 bases and J 3 bases, leaving 8 bases between the germline ends. Per germline, CDR1 SGHNT and CDR2 YYREEE (reference sequence). This CDR3 is 13 amino acids long. The CDR3 DNA sequence: TGTGCCAGCAGCTTTCCACTAGAAGAGACCCAGTACTTC. Protein sequence: CASSFPLEETQYF.

V usage is TRBV27 and J usage is TRBJ2-1, with unresolved D. There are 14 residues in the CDR3. Germline V gives CDR1 MNHEY, CDR2 SMNVEV (reference sequence). Trimming left V 2 bases short and J 4 bases short, with 9 bases between. This CDR3 reads CASSLTSGYNEQFF. CDR3 bases: TGTGCCAGCAGTTTAACTTCTGGTTACAATGAGCAGTTCTTC.

The V gene is TRBV7-9, the J gene TRBJ2-1; 8 bases align to TRBD1. The CDR3 runs 17 residues. The V gene's germline CDR1 is SEHNR and CDR2 FQNEAQ (reference sequence). V trimming: 1 base; J trimming: 0 bases; junction bases outside the gene matches: 5. DNA for the CDR3: TGTGCCAGCAGCTTAGTGGGGGACAGGAGCTCCTACAATGAGCAGTTCTTC. As protein: CASSLVGDRSSYNEQFF.

The rearrangement joins TRBV29-1 to TRBJ2-1; 10 bases are a match to TRBD2. Trimming cost V 4 bases and J 0 bases; bases outside gene matches: 3. The CDR3 is 15 residues long. The germline gives CDR1 SQVTM, CDR2 ANQGSEA. CDR3 bases: TGCAGCGTTGTAGCGGGAGGCATCTCCTACAATGAGCAGTTCTTC. It translates to CSVVAGGISYNEQFF.

The chain has TRBV6-5 and TRBJ2-7, with D possibly matching TRBD2 (6 bases). From germline, CDR1 is MNHEY and CDR2 SVGAGI. V was pared by 0 bases and J by 1 base, with 7 bases between. CDR3 size: 14 residues. This chain's CDR3 is CASSYSGGSYEQYF. Written as DNA, the CDR3 is TGTGCCAGCAGTTACTCGGGGGGATCCTACGAGCAGTACTTC.

The CDR3 is CASSSTGVADTQYF. The CDR3 DNA is TGTGCCAGCAGCTCCACAGGGGTCGCAGATACGCAGTATTTT. The chain joins TRBV7-6 to TRBJ2-3, with 7 positions matching TRBD1. After removal of 4 bases from V and 4 bases from J, the junction contained 5 bases not matched to a gene. This CDR3 has 14 residues. CDR1 and CDR2 from the germline V gene are SGHVS and FNYEAQ.

V and J are TRBV15 and TRBJ2-2; 9 bases are shared with TRBD1. CDR1 is LNHNV and CDR2 is YYDKDF in the germline V gene (reference sequence). This CDR3 is 17 amino acids long. V was clipped by 2 bases and J by 5 bases; unmatched bases: 9. CDR3: CATSRYTGQGKTGELFF. For the CDR3, the DNA is TGTGCCACCAGCAGATATACGGGACAGGGAAAGACCGGGGAGCTGTTTTTT.

The chain uses TRBV6-9 and TRBJ1-1; D is uncertain. V shed 10 bases and J shed 2 bases, with 14 bases lying between them. Germline CDR1 MNHGY, CDR2 SVAAGI. The CDR3 contains 13 residues. The CDR3 spells CATMTGPNTEAFF. The CDR3 DNA reads TGTGCCACGATGACGGGTCCCAACACTGAAGCTTTCTTT.

The rearrangement links TRBV6-6 to TRBJ2-7; weak D call: TRBD1 (6 bases). V was shortened by 0 bases and J by 4 bases, with 7 bases between the two germline ends. In germline, CDR1 is MNHNY, CDR2 SVGAGI (reference sequence). The CDR3 extends over 13 amino acids. CDR3 protein: CASSYSGQYEQYF. Here the CDR3 DNA reads TGTGCCAGCAGTTACTCTGGACAGTACGAGCAGTACTTC.

The chain has TRBV19 and TRBJ2-7; D call uncertain. Germline CDR1 and CDR2: LNHDA and SQIVND (reference sequence). This CDR3 spans 13 amino acids. Trimming removed 2 bases at V and 3 bases at J, with 8 bases between. CDR3 amino acids: CASSISQYYEQYF. In DNA, the CDR3 is TGTGCCAGTAGTATATCACAGTACTACGAGCAGTACTTC.

The chain joins TRBV7-6 to TRBJ2-7; tentatively, D is TRBD1 (5 bases). Per the germline V gene, CDR1 is SGHVS and CDR2 is FNYEAQ. The V and J ends lost 2 bases and 5 bases respectively, with 13 bases between them. The CDR3 sequence is 14 residues long. The DNA of the CDR3 is TGTGCCAGCAGCTTAATACAGGCGGCCCACGAGCAGTACTTC. Translating it yields CASSLIQAAHEQYF.

This sequence joins TRBV6-5 and TRBJ1-3; no firm D call. The V gene's germline CDR1 is MNHEY and CDR2 SVGAGI. Trimming stripped 8 bases from V and 0 bases from J, with 8 bases between. This CDR3 region has 13 residues. CDR3 in amino acids: CASWELSGNTIYF. The CDR3 coding sequence is TGTGCCAGCTGGGAGCTCTCTGGAAACACCATATATTTT.